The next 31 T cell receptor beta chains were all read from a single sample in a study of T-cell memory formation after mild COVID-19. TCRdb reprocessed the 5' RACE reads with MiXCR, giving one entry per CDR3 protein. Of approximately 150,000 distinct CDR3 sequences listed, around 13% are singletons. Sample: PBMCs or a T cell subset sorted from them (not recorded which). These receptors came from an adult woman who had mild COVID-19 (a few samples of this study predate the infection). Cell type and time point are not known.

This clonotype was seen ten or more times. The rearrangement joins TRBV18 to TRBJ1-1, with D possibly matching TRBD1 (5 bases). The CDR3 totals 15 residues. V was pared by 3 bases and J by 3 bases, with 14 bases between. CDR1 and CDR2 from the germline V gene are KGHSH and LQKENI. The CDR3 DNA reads TGTGCCAGCTCACCCTCGCGGGTAGGGGACACTGAAGCTTTCTTT. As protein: CASSPSRVGDTEAFF.

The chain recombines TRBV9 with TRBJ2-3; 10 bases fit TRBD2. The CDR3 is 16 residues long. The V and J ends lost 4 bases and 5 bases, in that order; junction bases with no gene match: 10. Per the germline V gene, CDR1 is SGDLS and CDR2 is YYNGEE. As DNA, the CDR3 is TGTGCCAGCAGCTCAACGAGCGGGAGGGCTGGAGATACGCAGTATTTT. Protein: CASSSTSGRAGDTQYF.

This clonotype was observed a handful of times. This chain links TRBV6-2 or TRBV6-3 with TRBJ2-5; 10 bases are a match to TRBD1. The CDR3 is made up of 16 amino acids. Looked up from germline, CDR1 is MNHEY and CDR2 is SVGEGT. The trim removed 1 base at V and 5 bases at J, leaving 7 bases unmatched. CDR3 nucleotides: TGTGCCAGCAGTTACTTACCGGGACAGGGGCTGGAGACCCAGTACTTC. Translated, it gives CASSYLPGQGLETQYF.

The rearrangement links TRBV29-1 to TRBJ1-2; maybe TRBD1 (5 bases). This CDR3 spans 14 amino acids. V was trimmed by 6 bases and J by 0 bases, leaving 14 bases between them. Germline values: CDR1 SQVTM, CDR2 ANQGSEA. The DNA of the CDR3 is TGCAGCGTGTGGGGGAACAGCCCTAACTATGGCTACACCTTC. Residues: CSVWGNSPNYGYTF.

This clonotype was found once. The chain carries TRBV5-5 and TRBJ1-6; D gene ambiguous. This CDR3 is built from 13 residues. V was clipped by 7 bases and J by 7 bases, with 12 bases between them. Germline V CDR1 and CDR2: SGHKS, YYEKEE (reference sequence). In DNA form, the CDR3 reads TGTGCCAGCGCTCGTGCGGGGAATTCACCCCTCCACTTT. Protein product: CASARAGNSPLHF.

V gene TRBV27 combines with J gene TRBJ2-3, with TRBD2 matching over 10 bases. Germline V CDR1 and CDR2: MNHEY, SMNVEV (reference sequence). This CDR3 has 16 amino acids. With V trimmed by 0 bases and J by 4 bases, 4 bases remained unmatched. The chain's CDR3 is CASSLSPSGSADTQYF. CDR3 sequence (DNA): TGTGCCAGCAGTTTATCCCCTAGCGGGAGTGCAGATACGCAGTATTTT.

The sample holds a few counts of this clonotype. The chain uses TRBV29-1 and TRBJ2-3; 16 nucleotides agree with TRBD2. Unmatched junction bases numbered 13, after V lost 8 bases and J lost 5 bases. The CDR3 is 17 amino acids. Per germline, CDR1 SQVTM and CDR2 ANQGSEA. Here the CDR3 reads CSSTPGLAGGPQDTQYF. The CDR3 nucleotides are TGCAGCTCCACCCCGGGACTAGCGGGAGGGCCCCAAGATACGCAGTATTTT.

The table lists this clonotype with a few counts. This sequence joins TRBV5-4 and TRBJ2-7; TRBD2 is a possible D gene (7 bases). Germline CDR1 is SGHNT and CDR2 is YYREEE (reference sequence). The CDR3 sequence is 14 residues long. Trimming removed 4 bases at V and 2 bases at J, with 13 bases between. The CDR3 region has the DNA TGTGCCAGCAGCCCTGTGGGGGGGCCCTACGAGCAGTACTTC. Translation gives CASSPVGGPYEQYF.

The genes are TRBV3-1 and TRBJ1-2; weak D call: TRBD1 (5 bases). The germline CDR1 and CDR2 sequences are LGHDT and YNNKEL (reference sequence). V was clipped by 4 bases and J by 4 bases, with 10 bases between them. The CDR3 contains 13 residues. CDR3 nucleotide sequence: TGTGCCAGCAGCCGGCAGGGTAGCTATGGCTACACCTTC. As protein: CASSRQGSYGYTF. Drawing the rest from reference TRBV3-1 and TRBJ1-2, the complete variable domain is DTAVSQTPKYLVTQMGNDKSIKCEQNLGHDTMYWYKQDSKKFLKIMFSYNNKELIINETVPNRFSPKSPDKAHLNLHINSLELGDSAVYFCASSRQGSYGYTFGSGTRLTVV.

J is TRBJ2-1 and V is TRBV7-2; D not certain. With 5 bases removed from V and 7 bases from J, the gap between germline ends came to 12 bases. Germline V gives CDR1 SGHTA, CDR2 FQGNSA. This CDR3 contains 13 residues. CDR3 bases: TGTGCCAGCAGCCCGGGCTTCATGAATGAGCAGTTCTTC. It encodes CASSPGFMNEQFF.

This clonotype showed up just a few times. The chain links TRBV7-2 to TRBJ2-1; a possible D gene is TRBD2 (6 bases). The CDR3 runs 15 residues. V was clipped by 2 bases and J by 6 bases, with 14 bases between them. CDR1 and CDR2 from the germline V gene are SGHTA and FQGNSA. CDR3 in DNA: TGTGCCAGCAGCTTATCTCCGGGAGTAAGCAATGAGCAGTTCTTC. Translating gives CASSLSPGVSNEQFF.

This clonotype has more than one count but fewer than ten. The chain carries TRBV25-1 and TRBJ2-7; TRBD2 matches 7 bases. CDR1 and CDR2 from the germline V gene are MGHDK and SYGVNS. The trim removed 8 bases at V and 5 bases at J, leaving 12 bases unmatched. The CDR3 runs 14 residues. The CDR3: CASSRLAAPHEQYF. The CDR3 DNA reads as TGTGCCAGCTCAAGACTAGCTGCACCCCACGAGCAGTACTTC.

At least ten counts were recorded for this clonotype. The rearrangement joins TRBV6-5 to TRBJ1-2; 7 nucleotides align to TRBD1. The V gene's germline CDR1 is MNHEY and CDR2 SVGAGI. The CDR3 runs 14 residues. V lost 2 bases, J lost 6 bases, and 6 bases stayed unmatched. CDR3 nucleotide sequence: TGTGCCAGCAGTTACGACAGGGATAGAAATGGCTACACCTTC. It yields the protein CASSYDRDRNGYTF.

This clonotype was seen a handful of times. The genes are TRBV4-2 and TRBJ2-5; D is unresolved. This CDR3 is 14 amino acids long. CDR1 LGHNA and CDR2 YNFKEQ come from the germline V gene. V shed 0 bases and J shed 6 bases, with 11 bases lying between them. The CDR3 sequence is CASSQDVTAQTQYF. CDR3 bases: TGTGCCAGCAGCCAAGACGTCACAGCCCAGACCCAGTACTTC.

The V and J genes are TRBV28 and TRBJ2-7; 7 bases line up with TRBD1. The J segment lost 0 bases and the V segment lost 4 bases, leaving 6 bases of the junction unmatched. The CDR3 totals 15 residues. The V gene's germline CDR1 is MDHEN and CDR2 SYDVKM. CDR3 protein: CASSSPGQNSYEQYF. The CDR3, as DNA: TGTGCCAGCAGTTCACCGGGACAGAACTCCTACGAGCAGTACTTC.

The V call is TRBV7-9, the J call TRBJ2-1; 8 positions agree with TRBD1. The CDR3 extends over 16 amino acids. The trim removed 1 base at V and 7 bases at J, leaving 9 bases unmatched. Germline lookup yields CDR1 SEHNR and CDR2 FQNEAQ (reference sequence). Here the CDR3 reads CASSLGVRGQRNEQFF. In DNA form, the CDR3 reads TGTGCCAGCAGCTTAGGTGTCAGGGGGCAAAGGAATGAGCAGTTCTTC.

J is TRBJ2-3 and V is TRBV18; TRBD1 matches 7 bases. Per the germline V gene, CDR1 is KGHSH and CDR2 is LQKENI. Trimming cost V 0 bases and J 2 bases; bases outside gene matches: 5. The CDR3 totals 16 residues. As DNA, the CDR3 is TGTGCCAGCTCACCACCTAGGGGACAGAACACAGATACGCAGTATTTT. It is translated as CASSPPRGQNTDTQYF.

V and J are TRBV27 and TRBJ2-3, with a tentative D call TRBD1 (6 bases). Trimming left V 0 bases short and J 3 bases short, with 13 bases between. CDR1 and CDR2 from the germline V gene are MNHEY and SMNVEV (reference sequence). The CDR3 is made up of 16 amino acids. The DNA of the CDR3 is TGTGCCAGCAGTTTATCCCCGGACAGAAGAACAGATACGCAGTATTTT. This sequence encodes CASSLSPDRRTDTQYF.

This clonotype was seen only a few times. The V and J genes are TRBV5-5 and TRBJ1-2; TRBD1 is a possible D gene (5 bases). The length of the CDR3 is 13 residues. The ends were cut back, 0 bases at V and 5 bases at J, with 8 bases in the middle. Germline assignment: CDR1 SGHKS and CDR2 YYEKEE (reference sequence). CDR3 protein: CASSLGQQYGYTF. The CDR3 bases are TGTGCCAGCAGCTTGGGACAGCAATATGGCTACACCTTC.

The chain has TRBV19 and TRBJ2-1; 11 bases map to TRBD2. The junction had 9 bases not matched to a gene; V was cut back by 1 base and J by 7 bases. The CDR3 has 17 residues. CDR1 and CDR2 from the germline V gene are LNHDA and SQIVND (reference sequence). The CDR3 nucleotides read TGTGCCAGTAGTATAGCCCTACTAGCGGGAGTTCTAAATGAGCAGTTCTTC. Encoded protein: CASSIALLAGVLNEQFF.

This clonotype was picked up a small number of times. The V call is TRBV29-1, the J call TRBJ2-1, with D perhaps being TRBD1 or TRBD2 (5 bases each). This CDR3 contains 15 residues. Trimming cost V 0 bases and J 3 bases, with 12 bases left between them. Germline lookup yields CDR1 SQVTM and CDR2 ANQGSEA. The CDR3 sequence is CSVEEEAGLYNEQFF. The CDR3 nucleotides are TGCAGCGTTGAAGAGGAGGCAGGGCTCTACAATGAGCAGTTCTTC.

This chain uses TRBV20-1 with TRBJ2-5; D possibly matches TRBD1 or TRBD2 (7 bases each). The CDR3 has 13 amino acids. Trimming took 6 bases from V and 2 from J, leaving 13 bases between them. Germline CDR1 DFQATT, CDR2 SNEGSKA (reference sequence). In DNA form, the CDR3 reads TGCAGTGCGGGGAGGGGGCCACAAGAGACCCAGTACTTC. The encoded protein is CSAGRGPQETQYF.

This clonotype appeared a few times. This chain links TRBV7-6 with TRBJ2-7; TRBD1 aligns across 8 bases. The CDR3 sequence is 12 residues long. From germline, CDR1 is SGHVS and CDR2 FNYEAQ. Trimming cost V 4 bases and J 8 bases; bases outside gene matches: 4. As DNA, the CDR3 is TGTGCCAGCAGCTACTCAGGGGGCAAGCAGTACTTC. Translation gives CASSYSGGKQYF.

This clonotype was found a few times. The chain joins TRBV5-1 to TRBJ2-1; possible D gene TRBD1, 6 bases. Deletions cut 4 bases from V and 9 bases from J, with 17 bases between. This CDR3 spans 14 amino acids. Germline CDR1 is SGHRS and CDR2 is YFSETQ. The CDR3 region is CASSLGAGSSEQFF. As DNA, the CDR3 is TGCGCCAGCAGCCTGGGGGCAGGGTCCAGTGAGCAGTTCTTC.

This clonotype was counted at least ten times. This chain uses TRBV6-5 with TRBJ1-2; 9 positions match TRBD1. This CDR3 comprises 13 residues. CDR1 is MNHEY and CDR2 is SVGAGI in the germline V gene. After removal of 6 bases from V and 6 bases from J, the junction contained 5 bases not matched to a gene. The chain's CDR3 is CASRRTGDHGYTF. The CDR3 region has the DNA TGTGCCAGCAGGAGGACAGGGGACCATGGCTACACCTTC.

CDR3 sequence: CASSDFSSDLREAQYF. CDR3 DNA: TGTGCCAGCAGTGACTTTTCCAGTGACCTACGGGAGGCCCAGTACTTC. The chain employs TRBV2 and TRBJ2-5; 7 positions agree with TRBD2. V shed 3 bases and J 9 bases; nucleotides not matched to a gene: 16. The CDR3 has 16 amino acids. CDR1 SNHLY and CDR2 FYNNEI come from the germline V gene. Together with reference TRBV2 and TRBJ2-5, the CDR3 gives the full variable domain: EPEVTQTPSHQVTQMGQEVILRCVPISNHLYFYWYRQILGQKVEFLVSFYNNEISEKSEIFDDQFSVERPDGSNFTLKIRSTKLEDSAMYFCASSDFSSDLREAQYFGPGTRLLVL.

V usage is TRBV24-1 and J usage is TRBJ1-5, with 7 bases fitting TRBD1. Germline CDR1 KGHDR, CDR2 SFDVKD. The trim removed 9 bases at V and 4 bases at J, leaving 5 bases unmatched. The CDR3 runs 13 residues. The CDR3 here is CATPTGLNQPQHF. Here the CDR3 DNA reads TGTGCCACCCCGACAGGGCTGAATCAGCCCCAGCATTTT.

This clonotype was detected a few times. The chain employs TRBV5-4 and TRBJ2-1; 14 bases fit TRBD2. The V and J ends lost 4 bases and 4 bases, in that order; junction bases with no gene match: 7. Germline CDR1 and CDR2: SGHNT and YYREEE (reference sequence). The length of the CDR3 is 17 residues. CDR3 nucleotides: TGTGCCAGCAGCCCAGGGACTAGCGGGGGCAAGTACAATGAGCAGTTCTTC. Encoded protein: CASSPGTSGGKYNEQFF.

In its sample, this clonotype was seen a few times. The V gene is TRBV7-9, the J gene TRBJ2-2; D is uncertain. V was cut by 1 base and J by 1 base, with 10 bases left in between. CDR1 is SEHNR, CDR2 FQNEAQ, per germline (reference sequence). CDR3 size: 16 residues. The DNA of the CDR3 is TGTGCCAGCAGCTTAGTCCCTTGGGAGAACACCGGGGAGCTGTTTTTT. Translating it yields CASSLVPWENTGELFF.

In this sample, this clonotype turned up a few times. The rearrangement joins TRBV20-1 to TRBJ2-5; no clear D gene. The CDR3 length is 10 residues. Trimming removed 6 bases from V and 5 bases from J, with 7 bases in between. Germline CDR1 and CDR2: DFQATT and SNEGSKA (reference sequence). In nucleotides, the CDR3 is TGCAGTGCCCGCCGCGAGACCCAGTACTTC. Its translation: CSARRETQYF.

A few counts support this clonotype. CDR3 nucleotide sequence: TGTGCCAGCAGCCTCCTCCTGAGGGGGGGCACAGATACGCAGTATTTT. It is translated as CASSLLLRGGTDTQYF. The chain carries TRBV9 and TRBJ2-3; D possibly uses TRBD1 or TRBD2 (6 bases each). Trimming took 4 bases from V and 1 from J, leaving 16 bases between them. There are 16 residues in the CDR3. CDR1 SGDLS and CDR2 YYNGEE come from the germline V gene.